One sample yielded the 14 T cell receptor beta chains listed below, sequenced in a study of T cell responses to AZD1222 COVID-19 vaccine. Clones were sequenced by immunoSEQ multiplex PCR, and TCRdb holds only the in-frame ones, with some missing. Of roughly 170,000 clones listed, around 94% are singletons. The sequencing used peripheral blood, collected 28 days after the second AZD1222 dose. These receptors were collected from an adult who received the AZD1222 COVID-19 vaccine.

V usage is TRBV6-6 and J usage is TRBJ1-1; the D gene is possibly TRBD1 (6 bases). Germline CDR1 MNHNY, CDR2 SVGAGI (reference sequence). With 0 bases removed from V and 4 bases from J, the gap between germline ends came to 15 bases. There are 16 residues in the CDR3. The CDR3 is CASSYSPTGLTTEAFF. CDR3 DNA sequence: TGTGCCAGCAGTTACTCCCCGACAGGCCTAACCACTGAAGCTTTCTTT.

V gene TRBV6-6 combines with J gene TRBJ1-1; D possibly corresponds to TRBD1 (6 bases). Germline V gene lookup returns CDR1 MNHNY and CDR2 SVGAGI (reference sequence). The CDR3 runs to 15 residues. V gave up 0 bases and J gave up 4 bases, with 12 bases separating them. The CDR3 nucleotides read TGTGCCAGCAGTTACTCGGGGGGCGGCGGCACTGAAGCTTTCTTT. This gives the protein CASSYSGGGGTEAFF.

The V and J genes are TRBV14 and TRBJ1-1; tentatively, D is TRBD1 (6 bases). Germline assignment: CDR1 SGHDN and CDR2 FVKESK. Trimming removed 0 bases from V and 1 base from J, with 9 bases in between. The CDR3 covers 15 residues. The CDR3 here is CASSQDLGGNTEAFF. The CDR3, as DNA: TGTGCCAGCAGCCAAGATTTAGGGGGGAACACTGAAGCTTTCTTT.

The rearrangement uses TRBV6-6 and TRBJ1-5; 9 bases map to TRBD1. The V segment lost 5 bases and the J segment 7 bases; nucleotides outside the gene matches: 12. Per germline, CDR1 MNHNY and CDR2 SVGAGI (reference sequence). The CDR3 has 16 residues. The CDR3 nucleotides read TGTGCCAGCAGTCCGAACGGGGGACAGGGAAGCCAGCCCCAGCATTTT. The encoded protein is CASSPNGGQGSQPQHF.

CDR3 coding DNA: TGTGCCAGCAGTGCAACCCGACAGGCTCAAGAGACCCAGTACTTC. Translating gives CASSATRQAQETQYF. The chain joins TRBV6-2 or TRBV6-3 to TRBJ2-5; tentative D call: TRBD1 (6 bases). CDR1 and CDR2 from the germline V gene are MNHEY and SVGEGT. Trimming cost V 5 bases and J 2 bases, with 15 bases left between them. This CDR3 region has 15 residues.

Only one count was recorded for this clone. The V call is TRBV30, the J call TRBJ1-5; D ambiguous. Germline V gene data show CDR1 as GTSNPN and CDR2 as SVGIG (reference sequence). This CDR3 has 13 amino acids. Deletions cut 2 bases from V and 5 bases from J, with 10 bases between. The CDR3 spells CAWSLGLDQPQHF. The CDR3 region has the DNA TGTGCCTGGAGTCTAGGTCTGGATCAGCCCCAGCATTTT.

This chain uses TRBV28 with TRBJ1-4; 10 bases match TRBD1. The trim removed 5 bases at V and 6 bases at J, leaving 12 bases unmatched. CDR1 and CDR2 from the germline V gene are MDHEN and SYDVKM. CDR3 size: 17 residues. CDR3 DNA sequence: TGTGCCAGCAGTATCAGAAGAAGGACAGGGGGTCATGAAAAACTGTTTTTT. Residues: CASSIRRRTGGHEKLFF.

This clone was counted a single time. The chain couples TRBV10-3 to TRBJ1-1; D is undetermined. The germline V gene has CDR1 ENHRY and CDR2 SYGVKD. The ends were cut back, 4 bases at V and 0 bases at J, with 6 bases in the middle. The CDR3 runs 13 residues. Written as DNA, the CDR3 is TGTGCCATCAGTGGGGAGATGAACACTGAAGCTTTCTTT. Translation gives CAISGEMNTEAFF.

This sequence joins TRBV18 and TRBJ1-4; 7 nucleotides align to TRBD1. CDR1 is KGHSH, CDR2 LQKENI, per germline. The V segment lost 1 base and the J segment 6 bases; nucleotides outside the gene matches: 2. This CDR3 contains 14 residues. This chain's CDR3 is CASSPQQGDEKLFF. The CDR3, as DNA: TGTGCCAGCTCACCACAGCAGGGGGATGAAAAACTGTTTTTT.

This rearrangement joins TRBV7-9 to TRBJ2-3; TRBD2 agrees at 9 bases. The germline gives CDR1 SEHNR, CDR2 FQNEAQ (reference sequence). The CDR3 covers 15 residues. V lost 5 bases and J lost 6; bases outside the gene matches: 9. The CDR3 here is CASSLVASGVDTQYF. CDR3 DNA: TGTGCCAGCAGCCTTGTCGCTAGCGGGGTGGATACGCAGTATTTT. The full variable domain, with the rest looked up from reference TRBV7-9 and TRBJ2-3, is DTGVSQNPRHKITKRGQNVTFRCDPISEHNRLYWYRQTLGQGPEFLTYFQNEAQLEKSRLLSDRFSAERPKGSFSTLEIQRTEQGDSAMYLCASSLVASGVDTQYFGPGTRLTVL.

The V and J genes are TRBV7-9 and TRBJ1-3; D remains unclear. Germline V gene lookup returns CDR1 SEHNR and CDR2 FQNEAQ (reference sequence). The CDR3 totals 11 residues. V lost 2 bases to trimming and J lost 10 bases, with 6 bases between them. The chain's CDR3 is CASSLLYTIYF. The CDR3 DNA sequence: TGTGCCAGCAGCTTATTGTATACCATATATTTT.

This rearrangement joins TRBV27 to TRBJ1-2; the D gene is possibly TRBD1 (5 bases). Deletions cut 2 bases from V and 6 bases from J, with 16 bases between. The CDR3 is 15 residues long. Germline CDR1 is MNHEY and CDR2 is SMNVEV (reference sequence). The CDR3 spells CASSLEDIPRDGYTF. In DNA, the CDR3 is TGTGCCAGCAGTTTAGAGGACATTCCAAGGGATGGCTACACCTTC.

As for this clone: Other DNA sequences in the sample encode the same CDR3. The genes are TRBV6-5 and TRBJ1-5, with a possible D match to TRBD1 (5 bases). The CDR3 contains 14 residues. Germline V gives CDR1 MNHEY, CDR2 SVGAGI. With 2 bases removed from V and 4 bases from J, the gap between germline ends came to 9 bases. The CDR3 sequence: CASSYGTGNQPQHF. CDR3 DNA sequence: TGTGCCAGCAGTTACGGGACGGGTAATCAGCCCCAGCATTTT.

This sequence joins TRBV7-9 and TRBJ1-2, with 8 nucleotides matching TRBD1. V shed 6 bases and J 7 bases; nucleotides not matched to a gene: 7. Germline values: CDR1 SEHNR, CDR2 FQNEAQ (reference sequence). The CDR3 runs 13 residues. CDR3 sequence reads: CASSLDRASGYTF. CDR3 DNA sequence: TGTGCCAGCAGTCTGGACAGGGCGTCTGGCTACACCTTC.